These 29 T cell receptor beta chains originate from one sample sequenced in a study of blood T cells in healthy people across ages (dated by TCRdb to 2014 to 2015). Library preparation employed 5' RACE. Sequencing was performed on an Illumina HiSeq 2500. The second PCR ran for about 6 to 11 cycles and used a J-beta primer mix along with a sample-barcoded 5' primer. TCRdb handled the public reads itself, with Q25 trimming in fastp and clone calling in MiXCR, and kept productive beta chains. Each record represents a unique CDR3 protein, reported with the most common genes and DNA among its rows. Counted in this sample were about 2 million distinct CDR3 sequences; less than 50% of them appeared once. Of the sample, 2% to 2.5% is held by the ten largest clones. Source material: blood. These receptors came from a woman between 40 and 55 years old in good health.

This clonotype has just a few counts. The chain uses TRBV7-2 and TRBJ2-1; D not resolved. CDR1 and CDR2 from the germline V gene are SGHTA and FQGNSA. The CDR3 totals 13 residues. Trimming pared 1 base from V and 8 bases from J, leaving 9 bases between. CDR3: CASSLDYPDEQFF. The CDR3 nucleotides read TGTGCCAGCAGCTTAGACTACCCCGATGAGCAGTTCTTC. Complete variable domain (other parts from reference TRBV7-2 and TRBJ2-1): GAGVSQSPSNKVTEKGKDVELRCDPISGHTALYWYRQSLGQGLEFLIYFQGNSAPDKSGLPSDRFSAERTGGSVSTLTIQRTQQEDSAVYLCASSLDYPDEQFFGPGTRLTVL.

This chain links TRBV20-1 with TRBJ2-4; TRBD1 might be the D (5 bases). The assigned J gene may be wrong: the sequence end matches TRBJ2-7 better. Germline CDR1 DFQATT, CDR2 SNEGSKA (reference sequence). There are 12 residues in the CDR3. CDR3 in amino acids: CSAGQGSNEQYF. In DNA form, the CDR3 reads TGCAGTGCTGGGCAGGGTAGCAACGAGCAGTACTTC.

V is TRBV6-1 and J is TRBJ2-3; 9 bases map to TRBD2. CDR3 length equals 18 residues. Germline loops: CDR1 MNHNS, CDR2 SASEGT. The trim removed 6 bases at V and 2 bases at J, leaving 15 bases unmatched. The CDR3 loop reads CASSDYHWTSVPTDTQYF. In nucleotides, the CDR3 is TGTGCCAGCAGCGACTACCACTGGACTAGCGTCCCCACAGATACGCAGTATTTT.

This clonotype was seen a few times. The rearrangement uses TRBV6-5 and TRBJ2-3; D is possibly TRBD2 (6 bases). Germline values: CDR1 MNHEY, CDR2 SVGAGI. The CDR3 length is 15 residues. Trimming shortened V by 6 bases and J by 0 bases, and 13 bases separated the two germline ends. CDR3 nucleotides: TGTGCCAGCAGAAGGAGGGAACAGAGCACAGATACGCAGTATTTT. It encodes CASRRREQSTDTQYF.

The rearrangement uses TRBV6-2 or TRBV6-3 and TRBJ2-1; 7 bases map to TRBD1. V shed 4 bases, J shed 9 bases, and the junction held 6 bases outside the gene matches. CDR1 is MNHEY and CDR2 is SVGEGT in the germline V gene. This CDR3 spans 13 amino acids. CDR3 protein: CASSSLQGSEQFF. The CDR3 coding sequence is TGTGCCAGCAGTTCCCTACAGGGGAGTGAGCAGTTCTTC.

J is TRBJ2-1 and V is TRBV7-6, with a weak D call TRBD1 (6 bases). The DNA matches TRBJ2-7 better at its end, which makes the J call doubtful. Germline assignment: CDR1 SGHVS and CDR2 FNYEAQ. The CDR3 contains 16 residues. In nucleotides, the CDR3 is TGTGCCAGCAGCTTAGAAGGTGGGGGCTCCTACAATGAGCAGTACTTC. Its protein is CASSLEGGGSYNEQYF.

The V and J genes are TRBV7-9 and TRBJ1-2, with TRBD1 matching over 10 bases. The CDR3 covers 16 residues. Germline CDR1 and CDR2: SEHNR and FQNEAQ (reference sequence). J was trimmed by 6 bases and V by 3 bases; bases with no gene match: 10. The CDR3, as DNA: TGTGCCAGCAGCTTGAAGTGGACAGGGGGAGGCGATGGCTACACCTTC. This gives the protein CASSLKWTGGGDGYTF.

This chain joins TRBV28 and TRBJ2-1; TRBD1 matches at 8 bases. This CDR3 has 14 residues. The ends lost 8 bases at V and 4 bases at J; junction bases unmatched: 7. Germline V gives CDR1 MDHEN, CDR2 SYDVKM. CDR3 bases: TGTGCCAGCTTACACAGGACAGGGTACAATGAGCAGTTCTTC. It translates to CASLHRTGYNEQFF.

The V and J genes are TRBV28 and TRBJ2-1, with 11 bases matching TRBD2. Looked up from germline, CDR1 is MDHEN and CDR2 is SYDVKM. Trimming took 7 bases from V and 8 from J; bases not matched to a gene: 10. The CDR3 is 15 amino acids. The CDR3 nucleotides are TGTGCCAGCACCGTAGCGGGGGGGGCGTTCGATGAGCAGTTCTTC. This codes for CASTVAGGAFDEQFF.

The rearrangement uses TRBV27 and TRBJ2-5; weak D call: TRBD1 (7 bases). The CDR3 loop spans 17 amino acids. Trimming cost V 2 bases and J 7 bases, with 23 bases left between them. Per the germline V gene, CDR1 is MNHEY and CDR2 is SMNVEV (reference sequence). This CDR3 is CASSLRWWDSGGGTQYF. CDR3 nucleotides: TGTGCCAGCAGTTTACGGTGGTGGGACAGTGGAGGGGGGACCCAGTACTTC.

This clonotype was picked up one time. The gene calls are TRBV29-1 and TRBJ2-1; 9 nucleotides align to TRBD2. Trimming removed 7 bases from V and 12 bases from J; junction bases left unmatched: 7. CDR1 and CDR2 from the germline V gene are SQVTM and ANQGSEA. CDR3 size: 11 residues. CDR3 region: CSAVKLAGQFF. For the CDR3, the DNA is TGCAGCGCCGTAAAACTAGCGGGGCAGTTCTTC.

This clonotype was recorded a few times. This sequence joins TRBV29-1 and TRBJ2-7, with D tentatively TRBD1 or TRBD2 (6 bases each). V was pared by 4 bases and J by 6 bases, with 10 bases between. The CDR3 is 11 amino acids. Germline CDR1 and CDR2: SQVTM and ANQGSEA. The CDR3 region is CSVAPGAEQYF. The CDR3 DNA is TGCAGCGTTGCCCCGGGGGCCGAGCAGTACTTC.

This clonotype has a handful of counts. The rearrangement joins TRBV10-3 to TRBJ2-1, with 9 bases lining up with TRBD1. This CDR3 has 14 residues. Germline V gives CDR1 ENHRY, CDR2 SYGVKD. Unmatched junction bases numbered 6, after V lost 9 bases and J lost 3 bases. The CDR3 reads CAIKTGGGYNEQFF. In nucleotides, the CDR3 is TGTGCCATTAAGACAGGGGGTGGCTACAATGAGCAGTTCTTC.

The CDR3 DNA reads as TGCAGTGCTCTTGCCGGGACAGGGCCCGGCTACACCTTC. This sequence encodes CSALAGTGPGYTF. The rearrangement joins TRBV20-1 to TRBJ1-2; 9 bases align to TRBD1. This CDR3 has 13 amino acids. From germline, CDR1 is DFQATT and CDR2 SNEGSKA (reference sequence). The V and J ends lost 5 bases and 8 bases, in that order; junction bases with no gene match: 9.

The table lists this clonotype with a count of one. The chain is built from TRBV7-3 and TRBJ1-6; 7 nucleotides align to TRBD1. The CDR3 is 16 residues long. Germline values: CDR1 SGHTA, CDR2 FQGTGA. The V segment lost 5 bases and the J segment 8 bases; nucleotides outside the gene matches: 12. CDR3 region: CASSLGTAKGDSPLHF. The CDR3 DNA is TGTGCCAGCAGCCTGGGGACAGCCAAGGGGGATTCACCCCTCCACTTT.

This clonotype appeared a few times. The chain has TRBV28 and TRBJ1-2; 7 nucleotides agree with TRBD1. The CDR3 extends over 13 amino acids. Trimming removed 7 bases from V and 5 bases from J; junction bases left unmatched: 7. CDR1 is MDHEN, CDR2 SYDVKM, per germline. The CDR3 sequence is CASTGQELYGYTF. DNA of the CDR3: TGTGCCAGCACCGGACAGGAGCTTTATGGCTACACCTTC.

This clonotype was seen only a few times. The chain combines TRBV20-1 with TRBJ2-1; 13 nucleotides match TRBD2. The CDR3 runs 18 residues. Per the germline V gene, CDR1 is DFQATT and CDR2 is SNEGSKA (reference sequence). After removal of 3 bases from V and 0 bases from J, the junction contained 8 bases not matched to a gene. CDR3 nucleotides: TGCAGTGCTAGCCGGGGACTAGCGGGGCCCAGCTCCTACAATGAGCAGTTCTTC. Its translation is CSASRGLAGPSSYNEQFF.

This clonotype was seen more than once but under ten times. This chain connects TRBV20-1 to TRBJ2-7; D is possibly TRBD1 (6 bases). CDR3 length equals 14 residues. Germline V gene data show CDR1 as DFQATT and CDR2 as SNEGSKA (reference sequence). V lost 5 bases and J 0 bases, leaving 14 bases between the germline ends. The CDR3 sequence is CSASGTLASYEQYF. The CDR3 DNA follows: TGCAGTGCTTCCGGGACACTTGCCTCCTACGAGCAGTACTTC.

In regard to this clonotype: The junction differs from germline at one of its ends, possibly a read error. This chain connects TRBV12-3 or TRBV12-4 to TRBJ2-3, with a tentative D call TRBD2 (6 bases). The CDR3 covers 16 residues. The CDR3 is CASSPRRAGYTETQYF. As DNA, the CDR3 is TGTGCCAGCAGTCCCCGGCGGGCGGGGTACACAGAGACGCAGTATTTT.

This clonotype was counted between two and nine times. This chain connects TRBV3-1 to TRBJ2-6; D gene ambiguous. V lost 5 bases and J 3 bases, leaving 11 bases between the germline ends. CDR1 and CDR2 from the germline V gene are LGHDT and YNNKEL (reference sequence). This CDR3 is built from 15 residues. CDR3 region: CASSKWLGGANVLTF. The CDR3 nucleotides are TGTGCCAGCAGCAAGTGGTTGGGTGGGGCCAACGTCCTGACTTTC.

This clonotype was counted once. This chain joins TRBV5-4 and TRBJ2-3; D not certain. CDR3 size: 15 residues. With 3 bases removed from V and 0 bases from J, the gap between germline ends came to 11 bases. Germline values: CDR1 SGHNT, CDR2 YYREEE (reference sequence). In DNA, the CDR3 is TGTGCCAGCAGCTACTCTAGTGAAAGCACAGATACGCAGTATTTT. Amino acid sequence: CASSYSSESTDTQYF.

The chain joins TRBV7-2 to TRBJ1-2; D is possibly TRBD1 (6 bases). Germline lookup yields CDR1 SGHTA and CDR2 FQGNSA. CDR3 length equals 16 residues. V was pared by 0 bases and J by 0 bases, with 11 bases between. The CDR3 region has the DNA TGTGCCAGCAGCTTAGCGTCACAGGGCGCTAACTATGGCTACACCTTC. Residues: CASSLASQGANYGYTF.

This chain's CDR3 is CASRGTGTGSTYNEQYF. In DNA, the CDR3 is TGTGCCAGCAGAGGCACCGGGACAGGGTCAACCTACAATGAGCAGTACTTC. This chain links TRBV12-3 or TRBV12-4 with TRBJ2-5; 9 bases line up with TRBD1. Germline trimming cut 6 bases from V and 11 bases from J; bases unmatched to any gene: 22. The CDR3 consists of 17 residues.

The chain combines TRBV4-2 with TRBJ1-4, with D perhaps TRBD1 (5 bases). Looked up from germline, CDR1 is LGHNA and CDR2 is YNFKEQ. V lost 1 base and J 5 bases, leaving 17 bases between the germline ends. CDR3 length: 17 residues. This chain's CDR3 is CASSQVPQEGKNEKLFF. In DNA form, the CDR3 reads TGTGCCAGCAGCCAAGTGCCCCAGGAGGGGAAGAATGAAAAACTGTTTTTT.

J is TRBJ1-1 and V is TRBV11-2; maybe TRBD1 (6 bases). The CDR3 covers 17 residues. The V gene lost 1 base and the J gene lost 5 bases, with 20 bases spanning the gap. Germline CDR1 reads SGHAT; CDR2 reads FQNNGV. CDR3 in amino acids: CASSLGLPYRVGTEAFF. CDR3 bases: TGTGCCAGCAGCTTAGGACTCCCCTACAGGGTAGGGACTGAAGCTTTCTTT.

The V and J genes are TRBV20-1 and TRBJ1-2; TRBD1 is a possible D gene (6 bases). The CDR3 spans 14 residues. Trimming removed 5 bases from V and 6 bases from J, with 19 bases in between. Looked up from germline, CDR1 is DFQATT and CDR2 is SNEGSKA (reference sequence). In DNA, the CDR3 is TGCAGTGCTCCAACCACAGGGAGTTCTCATGGCTACACCTTC. Translating gives CSAPTTGSSHGYTF.

On this clonotype: Relative to the germline gene, one junction end is altered; a read error may explain this. V and J are TRBV24-1 and TRBJ1-5; 10 nucleotides line up with TRBD1. The CDR3 contains 15 residues. Germline-derived CDR1 and CDR2 are KGHDR and SFDVKD. The CDR3 sequence is CATSDRRDRGEPQHF. CDR3 DNA: TGTGCTACCAGTGATAGGCGGGACAGGGGAGAGCCCCAGCATTTT.

This clonotype was seen a handful of times. This chain connects TRBV4-3 to TRBJ2-7, with D hard to call. The CDR3 is made up of 16 amino acids. Germline assignment: CDR1 LGHNA and CDR2 YSLEER. The germline V and J ends were trimmed by 0 bases and 2 bases, with 14 bases remaining between them. The CDR3 sequence: CASSQEMHVTPYEQYF. The CDR3 coding sequence is TGCGCCAGCAGCCAAGAAATGCACGTCACACCCTACGAGCAGTACTTC.

This chain connects TRBV6-1 to TRBJ1-6, with 7 bases lining up with TRBD1. The CDR3 runs 15 residues. J was trimmed by 5 bases and V by 5 bases; bases with no gene match: 6. Germline CDR1 MNHNS, CDR2 SASEGT. CDR3 sequence reads: CASSRAGTDNSPLHF. Here the CDR3 DNA reads TGTGCCAGCAGTCGAGCCGGGACAGATAATTCACCCCTCCACTTT.